This T cell receptor beta chain was captured in a study of T cell responses to AZD1222 COVID-19 vaccine (dated by TCRdb to the early 2020s). For the wider study: Because spike-specific TCR depth and breadth did not differ between the two schedules, AZD1222 recipients who got a second dose at roughly 4 weeks were pooled with those who got a second dose at roughly 12 weeks. A total of 233 trial participants underwent TCR sequencing, of whom around 200 received two doses of AZD1222 and about 25 received two doses of the MenACWY control vaccine. Trial participants were enrolled by age into subgroups of 18-55, 56-69 and 70-plus years, and around 150, 28 and 57 TCR-sequenced participants, respectively, were included in these subgroups. General study outcomes and caveats: CD4 TCRs associated with the vaccine covered the entire spike protein, and the dominant responses were in regions 160-218 and 743-854. In the small 56-69-year group, the increase in depth fell short of significance, most likely because of low power. Because no day 14 peak-response samples were available, repertoires were characterized only after the peak T cell response. Conclusions about previously exposed vaccinees are limited, since just five or six AZD1222 recipients were seropositive for SARS-CoV-2 at baseline. Most participants were white British and females outnumbered males, and the authors suggested that clonal diversity may have been underestimated. Reportedly, almost half of the unique spike-specific TCRs recognized epitopes lying outside the regions that are mutated in the B.1.351 and B.1.1.7 variants. A significant rise in spike-specific TCR breadth and depth was observed after two AZD1222 doses relative to day 0 and relative to MenACWY recipients.

Details on this clone: The specificity of this receptor is unknown. No per-base quality is available; no much larger clone lies one base away.

What the time point label conveys for this sample: baseline before first vaccination. Samples from vaccinated people were obtained from the UK trials COV001 and COV002, which included a single-blind randomized controlled phase 2/3 trial of AZD1222 (ChAdOx1 nCoV-19) in healthy adults. For TCRbeta chain sequencing, PBMC samples were collected from trial participants at day 0 and at day 28 after the second dose. The CDR3 sequence holds 13 residues, the cysteine and phenylalanine included. Only the CDR3 portion is preserved as DNA: 39 bases, with reading frame beginning at the first base. The germline V and J ends show losses of 4 bases and 5 bases respectively, and no gene match explains 5 bases of the junction. From the germline V gene, CDR1 is MNHEY and CDR2 is SVGAGI. The CDR3 regions of human TCRbeta chains were analyzed by immunosequencing. The study's processing was this. Repertoire TCRs were checked for matches against a reference library of SARS-CoV-2-specific TCRs that had been generated using the MIRA antigen-specificity platform. Breadth was defined as the fraction of unique TCRs that were SARS-CoV-2-associated, and depth was defined as the fraction of total T cells that were SARS-CoV-2-associated. Using the MIRA data, every spike-specific TCR was mapped to the spike region that the TCR reacted to and assigned to either a CD4 or a CD8 class. Log10-transformed breadth and depth values were compared by one-way ANOVA with Sidak's multiple comparisons tests. Not all clones reach the TCRdb copy of this immuneACCESS table, which keeps in-frame sequences only. Checked studies attribute under half of the gap to unresolved V genes and leave the rest unexplained. From that table come the V and J calls and clone size; the DNA was used to work out D and trimming. The sample table records 60,000 to 70,000 clones; 75% to 85% of these occur just once. The ten largest make up 5% to 6% of the sample.

The input for sequencing was peripheral blood, taken on day 0 of AZD1222 vaccination. The chain couples TRBV6-5 to TRBJ2-7, with 7 middle bases fitting TRBD1. This clonotype originated in an adult in good health. The CDR3 region reads CASSSTGSHEQYF. Read as DNA, the sequence is TGTGCCAGCAGTTCGACAGGGTCCCACGAGCAGTACTTC.